Reported below is one TCR beta chain. It has no known antigen specificity. No base quality information exists; no much larger clone differs at one position. Libraries were constructed by PCR. The instrument was an Illumina HiSeq 2500. To reduce PCR and sequencing biases, unique molecular identifiers were incorporated into the TCR beta cDNA libraries. Some 500,000 cDNA molecules were obtained per 1 to 10 million input T cells, so each molecule approximated one T cell. The patient libraries were prepared and sequenced with the same protocol used for the earlier healthy control dataset. Samples belonging to the same batch were prepared together, multiplexed and sequenced on a shared HiSeq lane. As for the original processing: MIGEC was used to process the raw barcoded reads, and molecular identifier groups with only a single read were discarded before consensus assembly and CDR3 extraction. VDJtools was used for post-analysis of the clonotype tables, and diversity was normalized by down-sampling every dataset to the size of the smallest sample. Repertoire overlap clustering matched CDR3 amino acid but not nucleotide sequences to correct batch-related cross-sample contamination. TCRdb cleaned the public reads at Q25 with fastp, built clones with MiXCR and kept in-frame beta chains. Identical CDR3 protein sequences are pooled into one entry, listed with their most common genes and DNA. The V and J calls shown here were made by TCRdb, not taken from the authors' results. The sample has about 400,000 distinct CDR3 sequences on record, around a third of them singletons. Of the sample, 10% to 15% is held by the ten largest clones.

To demonstrate the VDJtools post-analysis software, TCR beta repertoires were profiled from the peripheral blood of more than ten young patients with multiple sclerosis. Multiple sclerosis patients were children and adolescents aged about 6 to 15 years. Looking up the germline V gene (reference sequence) yields CDR1 SEHNR and CDR2 FQNEAQ. V is clipped by 1 base and J by 8 bases, and the sequence between their germline boundaries is 14 bases long. The CDR3 measures 14 amino acids from cysteine to phenylalanine. The CDR3 DNA has 42 bases and is translated from base 1. These data originate in a study of post-analysis software for immune sequencing data (dated by TCRdb to 2013 to 2016). The study in broad terms: Recorded disease courses included relapsing-remitting, secondary progressive and progressive-relapsing multiple sclerosis, with some patients lacking subtype annotation. The multiple sclerosis patient repertoires were compared with some twelve previously published healthy control repertoires from donors aged about 6 to 26 years. A subset of samples was prepared in parallel using single-end sample barcoding, then pooled and co-amplified after Illumina adapter ligation.

The paper as a whole reports these results and caveats: When samples were clustered directly using the F measure, samples prepared in the same batch co-clustered strongly, which prompted a batch-effect correction. Normalized Chao1 diversity was significantly lower in multiple sclerosis patients than controls, suggesting substantial peripheral T-cell clonal expansion. Significantly higher frequencies in patients than in controls were found for roughly 5 TRBV segments, including TRBV5-6, TRBV5-1 and TRBV20-1. The control group was slightly older than the multiple sclerosis patient group.

The chain couples TRBV7-9 to TRBJ1-2, with the D segment identity uncertain. The receptor was derived from a girl between 10 and 17 years old with multiple sclerosis. Material: blood. Here is the DNA: TGTGCCAGCAGCTTAGGGCACCAACTCGGGGGCTACACCTTC. Translated, it gives CASSLGHQLGGYTF.